The 22 T cell receptor beta chains below come from one sample, sequenced in a study of CD8 T cells in Susac syndrome. Random hexamers served to reverse transcribe roughly 0.5 to 1 ug RNA. TCRdb re-called the immunoSEQ multiplex PCR reads with MiXCR, one entry per CDR3 protein. The table includes roughly 140,000 distinct CDR3 sequences, roughly 95% detected once. Material: CD8+ T cells from PBMCs. Receptor source: a human donor with multiple sclerosis.

CDR3 residues: CASSEARGLGGDTQYF. CDR3 sequence (DNA): TGTGCCAGCAGTGAAGCCCGGGGGCTCGGTGGAGATACGCAGTATTTT. V is TRBV2 and J is TRBJ2-3; D may be TRBD1 or TRBD2 (6 bases each). CDR1 is SNHLY, CDR2 FYNNEI, per germline. V was pared by 0 bases and J by 5 bases, with 15 bases between. The CDR3 loop spans 16 amino acids.

The chain recombines TRBV15 with TRBJ2-7; unclear D gene. Germline V gene data show CDR1 as LNHNV and CDR2 as YYDKDF (reference sequence). The V end lost 0 bases, the J end lost 5 bases, and 5 bases lay between the germline ends. This CDR3 is built from 12 residues. The CDR3 loop reads CATSRETNEQYF. The DNA of the CDR3 is TGTGCCACCAGCAGAGAGACGAACGAGCAGTACTTC.

The J gene is TRBJ2-7, the V gene TRBV4-1, with D possibly being TRBD1 (5 bases). CDR3 length equals 17 residues. CDR1 is MGHRA and CDR2 is YSYEKL in the germline V gene. V gave up 2 bases and J gave up 9 bases, with 26 bases separating them. The CDR3 region is CASSQRVIADRNIRQYF. In DNA form, the CDR3 reads TGCGCCAGCAGCCAAAGGGTTATCGCCGACAGAAACATTAGGCAGTACTTC.

This clonotype has only one observation. The chain uses TRBV23-1 and TRBJ2-5; D gene unclear. TRBV23-1 is placed among ORFs of uncertain function. Trimming removed 4 bases from V and 1 base from J, with 13 bases in between. The CDR3 covers 15 residues. The CDR3 spells CASSPDPISQETQYF. The CDR3 DNA sequence: TGCGCCAGCAGTCCGGATCCGATCTCCCAAGAGACCCAGTACTTC.

The chain uses TRBV12-3 or TRBV12-4 and TRBJ1-2; tentatively, D is TRBD1 (5 bases). V lost 2 bases and J 4 bases, leaving 5 bases between the germline ends. CDR3 size: 12 residues. CDR3 nucleotides: TGTGCCAGCAGTTTAACAGGCTATGGCTACACCTTC. Protein: CASSLTGYGYTF.

The J gene is TRBJ2-1, the V gene TRBV5-1; 7 bases match TRBD1. The V gene end was trimmed by 3 bases and the J gene end by 2 bases; junction bases not matched to a gene: 2. Per germline, CDR1 SGHRS and CDR2 YFSETQ. The CDR3 runs to 14 residues. For the CDR3, the DNA is TGCGCCAGCAGCTGGGGACAGCCCTACAATGAGCAGTTCTTC. It is translated as CASSWGQPYNEQFF.

The V call is TRBV29-1, the J call TRBJ2-5, with D uncertain. Germline CDR1 is SQVTM and CDR2 is ANQGSEA. The length of the CDR3 is 13 residues. V lost 7 bases and J 5 bases, leaving 17 bases between the germline ends. CDR3 loop: CSGNGLTGETQYF. The CDR3 nucleotides read TGCAGCGGGAACGGCCTGACTGGGGAGACCCAGTACTTC.

This clonotype came up once. The chain combines TRBV6-6 with TRBJ1-5, with D uncertain. With 8 bases removed from V and 0 bases from J, the gap between germline ends came to 8 bases. Germline assignment: CDR1 MNHNY and CDR2 SVGAGI (reference sequence). The CDR3 totals 13 residues. The CDR3 spells CASRRDSNQPQHF. DNA for the CDR3: TGTGCCAGCCGGAGGGATAGCAATCAGCCCCAGCATTTT.

This sequence joins TRBV12-3 or TRBV12-4 and TRBJ1-1, with TRBD1 as a possible D gene (6 bases). Between the trimmed V and J ends, which lost 3 bases and 3 bases, there was a span of 11 bases. The CDR3 has 14 residues. The CDR3 DNA follows: TGTGCCAGCAGTTTTGCAGGGGCGGACACTGAAGCTTTCTTT. Its protein product is CASSFAGADTEAFF.

V usage is TRBV19 and J usage is TRBJ1-6; D unresolved. Trimming removed 9 bases from V and 10 bases from J, with 16 bases in between. CDR3 length equals 13 residues. CDR1 is LNHDA and CDR2 is SQIVND in the germline V gene (reference sequence). CDR3 coding DNA: TGTGCCAGCGGCACAGCCGCCGGATCACCCCTCCACTTT. Encoded protein: CASGTAAGSPLHF.

J is TRBJ1-2 and V is TRBV9; no definite D call. CDR3 length: 11 amino acids. From germline, CDR1 is SGDLS and CDR2 YYNGEE. The germline V and J ends were trimmed by 7 bases and 3 bases, with 7 bases remaining between them. The CDR3 DNA sequence: TGTGCCAGCCACGGTGACTATGGCTACACCTTC. It codes for CASHGDYGYTF.

The chain couples TRBV29-1 to TRBJ1-2; 8 bases are shared with TRBD1. This CDR3 region has 13 residues. CDR1 is SQVTM and CDR2 is ANQGSEA in the germline V gene. The J segment lost 2 bases and the V segment lost 7 bases, leaving 6 bases of the junction unmatched. Written as DNA, the CDR3 is TGCAGCGCATGGCAGGGGGCGAACTATGGCTACACCTTC. Its translation: CSAWQGANYGYTF.

V usage is TRBV3-1 and J usage is TRBJ2-7; 9 nucleotides match TRBD2. CDR3 length: 15 amino acids. The trim removed 4 bases at V and 3 bases at J, leaving 7 bases unmatched. Germline CDR1 is LGHDT and CDR2 is YNNKEL (reference sequence). The DNA for the CDR3 is TGTGCCAGCAGCCCGAGGGCGGGGGGGTTCTACGAGCAGTACTTC. This codes for CASSPRAGGFYEQYF.

The V and J genes are TRBV12-5 and TRBJ2-4, with a possible D match to TRBD1 (5 bases). This CDR3 has 14 amino acids. The V end was cut by 1 base, the J end by 12 bases, with 16 bases between. CDR1 and CDR2 (germline): LGHNT, FRNRAP. CDR3 loop: CASGLGSGRAHQYF. CDR3 DNA sequence: TGTGCTAGTGGTTTGGGCTCAGGCAGGGCGCATCAGTACTTC.

Note on this clonotype: One end of the junction varies from germline; a read error may be responsible. The chain employs TRBV20-1 and TRBJ1-2; 7 bases are a match to TRBD1. From germline, CDR1 is DFQATT and CDR2 SNEGSKA (reference sequence). The length of the CDR3 is 14 residues. In DNA, the CDR3 is TGCAGTGCCAGAGCCCCGGGACAGAGCTATGGCTACACCTTC. Translating gives CSARAPGQSYGYTF.

The chain joins TRBV20-1 to TRBJ1-5; 8 bases line up with TRBD1. The CDR3 sequence is 15 residues long. The germline V gene encodes CDR1 DFQATT and CDR2 SNEGSKA (reference sequence). The J segment lost 6 bases and the V segment lost 0 bases, leaving 7 bases of the junction unmatched. CDR3 residues: CSARDLQGALQPQHF. For the CDR3, the DNA is TGCAGTGCTAGAGATCTGCAGGGGGCCCTTCAGCCCCAGCATTTT.

V gene TRBV4-1 combines with J gene TRBJ1-1; D unclear. CDR1 and CDR2 (germline): MGHRA, YSYEKL. V was pared by 3 bases and J by 1 base, with 9 bases between. The CDR3 has 14 residues. In DNA, the CDR3 is TGCGCCAGCAGCCACCTTAGTGGGAACACTGAAGCTTTCTTT. Translation gives CASSHLSGNTEAFF.

This rearrangement joins TRBV20-1 to TRBJ2-3, with 8 bases that match TRBD2. The CDR3 extends over 15 amino acids. Germline V gene lookup returns CDR1 DFQATT and CDR2 SNEGSKA (reference sequence). Trimming removed 2 bases from V and 0 bases from J; junction bases left unmatched: 4. This CDR3 reads CSARSGGASTDTQYF. CDR3 nucleotide sequence: TGCAGTGCTAGAAGCGGGGGCGCTAGCACAGATACGCAGTATTTT.

The V and J genes are TRBV7-3 and TRBJ2-2; unclear D gene. Germline CDR1 SGHTA, CDR2 FQGTGA. The length of the CDR3 is 14 residues. The germline V and J ends were trimmed by 1 base and 0 bases, with 3 bases remaining between them. The CDR3 spells CASSLKANTGELFF. The DNA for the CDR3 is TGTGCCAGCAGCTTAAAAGCGAACACCGGGGAGCTGTTTTTT.

The chain couples TRBV6-5 to TRBJ1-1; TRBD1 matches at 7 bases. The CDR3 spans 16 residues. Germline loops: CDR1 MNHEY, CDR2 SVGAGI. The junction had 10 bases not matched to a gene; V was cut back by 2 bases and J by 4 bases. CDR3 bases: TGTGCCAGCAGTTACACCGGGACAGTTTCGGGCACTGAAGCTTTCTTT. Protein product: CASSYTGTVSGTEAFF.

The V call is TRBV6-6, the J call TRBJ2-5, with a tentative D call TRBD1 (6 bases). The V end was cut by 4 bases, the J end by 1 base, with 10 bases between. This CDR3 is built from 14 residues. CDR1 is MNHNY, CDR2 SVGAGI, per germline (reference sequence). CDR3: CASSFDRLQETQYF. CDR3 bases: TGTGCCAGCAGTTTCGACAGGCTCCAAGAGACCCAGTACTTC.

The chain uses TRBV30 and TRBJ2-7; D may be TRBD1 or TRBD2 (5 bases each). In germline, CDR1 is GTSNPN, CDR2 SVGIG (reference sequence). Between the trimmed V and J ends, which lost 3 bases and 6 bases, there was a span of 12 bases. The CDR3 has 12 amino acids. The CDR3, as DNA: TGTGCCTGGAGCGAGGGGTCATCCGAGCAGTACTTC. Protein product: CAWSEGSSEQYF.